This entry lists 6 T cell receptor beta chains sequenced from one sample in a study of glioma-infiltrating T cells after dendritic cell vaccination. Specified time point: after dendritic cell vaccination, including at tumor progression/relapse. Sequencing was performed with immunoSEQ multiplex PCR; in TCRdb, only in-frame clones are kept and a portion is missing. The table shows tens of thousands of clones, with about 85% occurring only once. The material sequenced was blood, taken after dendritic cell vaccination. The receptors were sampled from a human donor with glioblastoma.

This chain connects TRBV5-1 to TRBJ1-4; 7 nucleotides align to TRBD1. Germline V gene sequence: CDR1 SGHRS, CDR2 YFSETQ. The V segment lost 0 bases and the J segment 7 bases; nucleotides outside the gene matches: 3. This CDR3 is built from 14 residues. CDR3 bases: TGCGCCAGCAGCTTGGATAGGGGGCTTGAAAAACTGTTTTTT. It codes for CASSLDRGLEKLFF.

This clone was detected only a few times. The J gene is TRBJ1-1, the V gene TRBV19; D is undetermined. The CDR3 has 13 amino acids. Germline loops: CDR1 LNHDA, CDR2 SQIVND (reference sequence). Trimming took 5 bases from V and 0 from J, leaving 7 bases between them. In nucleotides, the CDR3 is TGTGCCAGTAGTGGGAGAATGAACACTGAAGCTTTCTTT. Protein: CASSGRMNTEAFF.

The rearrangement links TRBV5-1 to TRBJ2-7, with 8 nucleotides matching TRBD1. The CDR3 covers 15 residues. J was trimmed by 5 bases and V by 4 bases; bases with no gene match: 11. Germline CDR1 reads SGHRS; CDR2 reads YFSETQ. The chain's CDR3 is CASSKEPRTGNEQYF. In nucleotides, the CDR3 is TGCGCCAGCAGCAAAGAACCTCGGACAGGGAACGAGCAGTACTTC.

The chain's CDR3 is CASSLRGMGRDEQFF. DNA for the CDR3: TGTGCCAGCAGCTTACGCGGGATGGGCAGGGATGAGCAGTTCTTC. This rearrangement joins TRBV7-3 to TRBJ2-1, with D maybe TRBD2 (6 bases). The germline V gene has CDR1 SGHTA and CDR2 FQGTGA. Deletions cut 2 bases from V and 8 bases from J, with 16 bases between. The CDR3 length is 15 residues.

The chain couples TRBV6-6 to TRBJ1-5; D is uncertain. The CDR3 is made up of 16 amino acids. Deletions cut 5 bases from V and 4 bases from J, with 18 bases between. Germline V gene lookup returns CDR1 MNHNY and CDR2 SVGAGI (reference sequence). In DNA, the CDR3 is TGTGCCAGCAGTCTCCCGAAGGGAGGGCTAAATCAGCCCCAGCATTTT. This translates into CASSLPKGGLNQPQHF.

V and J are TRBV25-1 and TRBJ1-1; D is ambiguous. The germline gives CDR1 MGHDK, CDR2 SYGVNS. V lost 1 base, J lost 1 base, and 4 bases lay in between. This CDR3 region has 13 residues. CDR3 amino acids: CASSESWNTEAFF. DNA for the CDR3: TGTGCCAGCAGTGAATCCTGGAACACTGAAGCTTTCTTT.